The 8 T cell receptor beta chains below come from one sample, sequenced in a study of T cell responses to AZD1222 COVID-19 vaccine. This table comes from immunoSEQ multiplex PCR, and its TCRdb copy is limited to in-frame clones, with some not included. The sample gives roughly 110,000 clones, about nine tenths of which show up once; 6.5% is in the top ten. Sequenced here: peripheral blood, sampled 28 days after the second AZD1222 dose. All receptors come from an adult who received the AZD1222 COVID-19 vaccine.

The chain employs TRBV6-5 and TRBJ1-2, with TRBD1 identical over 9 bases. The CDR3 sequence is 14 residues long. The V segment lost 2 bases and the J segment 8 bases; nucleotides outside the gene matches: 6. Germline CDR1 reads MNHEY; CDR2 reads SVGAGI. CDR3 sequence: CASSYRDRVGGYTF. Here the CDR3 DNA reads TGTGCCAGCAGTTACCGGGACAGGGTGGGCGGCTACACCTTC.

The chain recombines TRBV4-2 with TRBJ2-7; the D gene is possibly TRBD1 (6 bases). The V end was cut by 4 bases, the J end by 7 bases, with 14 bases between. Germline CDR1 and CDR2: LGHNA and YNFKEQ. The CDR3 totals 13 residues. CDR3 nucleotides: TGTGCCAGCAGCCGTGGACAGATATCGGAGCAGTACTTC. Translation: CASSRGQISEQYF.

V usage is TRBV19 and J usage is TRBJ1-3; D may be TRBD1 (6 bases). Germline CDR1 and CDR2: LNHDA and SQIVND (reference sequence). The CDR3 is 13 amino acids. Trimming removed 7 bases at V and 4 bases at J, with 11 bases between. The CDR3 DNA sequence: TGTGCCAGTACCCTAACAGGGGGAAACACCATATATTTT. Protein sequence: CASTLTGGNTIYF.

With respect to this clone: Other DNA sequences in this specimen translate into the identical CDR3. CDR3 sequence (DNA): TGCGCCAGCAGCTTGGGGGGAATGAACACTGAAGCTTTCTTT. Protein sequence: CASSLGGMNTEAFF. The gene calls are TRBV5-1 and TRBJ1-1; no clear D gene. The CDR3 loop spans 14 amino acids. Germline V gene sequence: CDR1 SGHRS, CDR2 YFSETQ. Trimming cost V 0 bases and J 0 bases, with 6 bases left between them.

V usage is TRBV9 and J usage is TRBJ2-1, with 9 bases matching TRBD2. The V segment lost 4 bases and the J segment 4 bases; nucleotides outside the gene matches: 9. Germline assignment: CDR1 SGDLS and CDR2 YYNGEE. The CDR3 consists of 16 residues. The CDR3 sequence is CASSLTGRGGYNEQFF. The CDR3 coding sequence is TGTGCCAGCAGCCTAACAGGGCGGGGGGGTTACAATGAGCAGTTCTTC.

The gene calls are TRBV5-5 and TRBJ1-2; D unclear. Germline V gives CDR1 SGHKS, CDR2 YYEKEE (reference sequence). The CDR3 contains 11 residues. The V and J ends lost 3 bases and 12 bases respectively, with 12 bases between them. This chain's CDR3 is CASSSGDADTF. CDR3 nucleotides: TGTGCCAGCAGCTCCGGGGATGCGGACACCTTC.

CDR3 in amino acids: CASSPMNTGELFF. CDR3 in DNA: TGTGCCAGCAGCCCTATGAACACCGGGGAGCTGTTTTTT. The chain combines TRBV11-3 with TRBJ2-2; no clear D. Trimming took 5 bases from V and 1 from J, leaving 5 bases between them. The CDR3 sequence is 13 residues long. Germline V gene data show CDR1 as SGHNT and CDR2 as YENEEA.

This clone was detected only a few times. V and J are TRBV19 and TRBJ1-1, with TRBD1 as a possible D gene (5 bases). Germline CDR1 LNHDA, CDR2 SQIVND (reference sequence). V was cut by 3 bases and J by 5 bases, with 16 bases left in between. The CDR3 has 15 amino acids. CDR3 coding DNA: TGTGCCAGTAGTATTAGCAGGGTGCCTCAGACTGAAGCTTTCTTT. Residues: CASSISRVPQTEAFF.